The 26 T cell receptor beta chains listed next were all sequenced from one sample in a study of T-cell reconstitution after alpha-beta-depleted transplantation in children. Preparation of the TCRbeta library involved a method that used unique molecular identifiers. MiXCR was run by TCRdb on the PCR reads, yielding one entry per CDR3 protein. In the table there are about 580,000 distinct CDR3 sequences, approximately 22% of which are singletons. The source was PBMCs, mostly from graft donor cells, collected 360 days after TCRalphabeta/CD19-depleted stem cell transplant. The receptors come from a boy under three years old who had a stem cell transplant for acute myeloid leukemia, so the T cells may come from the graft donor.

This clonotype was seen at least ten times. Here the CDR3 DNA reads TGTGCCAGCAGCCTCGACAGGGGGGATTCACCCCTCCACTTT. This encodes CASSLDRGDSPLHF. This chain links TRBV6-1 with TRBJ1-6, with TRBD1 matching over 9 bases. Germline V gives CDR1 MNHNS, CDR2 SASEGT. The CDR3 spans 14 residues. The ends lost 6 bases at V and 8 bases at J; junction bases unmatched: 5.

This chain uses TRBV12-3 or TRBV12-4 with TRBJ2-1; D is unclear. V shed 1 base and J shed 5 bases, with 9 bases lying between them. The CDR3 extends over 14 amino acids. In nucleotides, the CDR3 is TGTGCCAGCAGTTTAGGGACGGTACACAATGAGCAGTTCTTC. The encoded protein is CASSLGTVHNEQFF.

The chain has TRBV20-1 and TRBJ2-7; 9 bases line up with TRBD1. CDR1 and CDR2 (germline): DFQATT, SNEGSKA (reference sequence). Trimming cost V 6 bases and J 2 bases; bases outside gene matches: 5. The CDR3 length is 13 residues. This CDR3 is CSAWGDRAYEQYF. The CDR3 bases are TGCAGTGCCTGGGGGGACAGGGCCTACGAGCAGTACTTC.

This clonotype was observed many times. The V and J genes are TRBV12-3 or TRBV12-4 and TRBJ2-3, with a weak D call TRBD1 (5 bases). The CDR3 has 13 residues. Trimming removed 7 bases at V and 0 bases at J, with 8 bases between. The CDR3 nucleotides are TGTGCCAGCACCAGGGCTAGCACAGATACGCAGTATTTT. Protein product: CASTRASTDTQYF.

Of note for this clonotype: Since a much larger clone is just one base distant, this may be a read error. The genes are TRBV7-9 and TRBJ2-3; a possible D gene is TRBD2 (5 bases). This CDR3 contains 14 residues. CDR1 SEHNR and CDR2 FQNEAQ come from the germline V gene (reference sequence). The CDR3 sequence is CVSSRTEDTDTQYF. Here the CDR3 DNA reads TGTGTCAGCAGCCGCACGGAGGACACAGATACGCAGTATTTT.

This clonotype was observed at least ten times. The CDR3 coding sequence is TGTGCCAGTAGTACCGGGCCACTCGGACTAGCGGGGAGCAACAATGAGCAGTTCTTC. The encoded protein is CASSTGPLGLAGSNNEQFF. The chain joins TRBV19 to TRBJ2-1; 12 bases are a match to TRBD2. The V gene's germline CDR1 is LNHDA and CDR2 SQIVND (reference sequence). Germline trimming cut 4 bases from V and 5 bases from J; bases unmatched to any gene: 15. The CDR3 covers 19 residues.

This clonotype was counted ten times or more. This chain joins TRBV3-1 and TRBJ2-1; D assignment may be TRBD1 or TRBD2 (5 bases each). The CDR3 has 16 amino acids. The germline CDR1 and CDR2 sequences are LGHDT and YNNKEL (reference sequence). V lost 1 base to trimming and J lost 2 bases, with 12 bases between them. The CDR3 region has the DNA TGTGCCAGCAGCCAAGGGGGACCAGCCCCCTACAATGAGCAGTTCTTC. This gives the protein CASSQGGPAPYNEQFF.

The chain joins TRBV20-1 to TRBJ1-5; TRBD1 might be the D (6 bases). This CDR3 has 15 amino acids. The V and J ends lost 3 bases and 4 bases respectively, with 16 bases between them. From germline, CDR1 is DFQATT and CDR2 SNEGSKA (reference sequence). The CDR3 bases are TGCAGTGCTAGCCCAGGGGTTTATGGAAATCAGCCCCAGCATTTT. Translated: CSASPGVYGNQPQHF.

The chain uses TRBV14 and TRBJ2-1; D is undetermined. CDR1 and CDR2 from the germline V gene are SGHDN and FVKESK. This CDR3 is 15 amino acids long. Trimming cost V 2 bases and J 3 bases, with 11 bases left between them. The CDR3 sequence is CASSQSFLDYNEQFF. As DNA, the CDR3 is TGTGCCAGCAGCCAAAGCTTTTTGGACTACAATGAGCAGTTCTTC.

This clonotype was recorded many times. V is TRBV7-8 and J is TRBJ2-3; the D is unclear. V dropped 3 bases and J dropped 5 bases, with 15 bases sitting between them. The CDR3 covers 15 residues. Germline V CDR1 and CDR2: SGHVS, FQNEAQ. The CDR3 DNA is TGTGCCAGCAGCTTCTTGGTGATGGCTAAAGATACGCAGTATTTT. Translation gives CASSFLVMAKDTQYF. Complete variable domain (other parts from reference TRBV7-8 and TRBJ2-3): GAGVSQSPRYKVAKRGQDVALRCDPISGHVSLFWYQQALGQGPEFLTYFQNEAQLDKSGLPSDRFFAERPEGSVSTLKIQRTQQEDSAVYLCASSFLVMAKDTQYFGPGTRLTVL.

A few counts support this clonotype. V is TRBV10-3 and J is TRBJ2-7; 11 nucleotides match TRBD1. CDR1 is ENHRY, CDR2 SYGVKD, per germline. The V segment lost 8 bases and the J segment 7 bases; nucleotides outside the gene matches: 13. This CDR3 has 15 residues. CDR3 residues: CAIAKKGQGVEEQYF. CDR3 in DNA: TGTGCCATCGCGAAAAAGGGACAGGGGGTAGAGGAGCAGTACTTC.

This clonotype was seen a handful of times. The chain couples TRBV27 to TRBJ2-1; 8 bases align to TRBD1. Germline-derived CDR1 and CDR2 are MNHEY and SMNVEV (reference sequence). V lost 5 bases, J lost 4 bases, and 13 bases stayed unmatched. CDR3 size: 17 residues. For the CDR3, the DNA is TGTGCCAGCAGTGACGGACAGGGCCTAAGGACGTACAATGAGCAGTTCTTC. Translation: CASSDGQGLRTYNEQFF.

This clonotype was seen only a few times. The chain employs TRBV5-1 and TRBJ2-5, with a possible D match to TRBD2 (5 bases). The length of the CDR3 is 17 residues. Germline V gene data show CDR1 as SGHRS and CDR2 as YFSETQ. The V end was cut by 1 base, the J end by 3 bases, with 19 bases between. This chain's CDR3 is CASSLSMPGSRKETQYF. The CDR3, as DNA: TGCGCCAGCAGCTTGAGTATGCCGGGGTCACGAAAAGAGACCCAGTACTTC.

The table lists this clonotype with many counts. As DNA, the CDR3 is TGTGCCAGCAGTTTAGGCGGACCTTATAGCAATCAGCCCCAGCATTTT. As protein: CASSLGGPYSNQPQHF. V usage is TRBV28 and J usage is TRBJ1-5, with D unclear. This CDR3 spans 16 amino acids. Looked up from germline, CDR1 is MDHEN and CDR2 is SYDVKM. The V end lost 2 bases, the J end lost 0 bases, and 11 bases lay between the germline ends.

In nucleotides, the CDR3 is TGTGCCAGCAGTTACTCGGCTCCGGGACAGGGGGCGGACATTCAGTACTTC. Its protein is CASSYSAPGQGADIQYF. The rearrangement joins TRBV6-5 to TRBJ2-4; 12 bases align to TRBD1. J lost 8 bases, V lost 0 bases, and 8 bases had no gene match. This CDR3 comprises 17 residues. From germline, CDR1 is MNHEY and CDR2 SVGAGI.

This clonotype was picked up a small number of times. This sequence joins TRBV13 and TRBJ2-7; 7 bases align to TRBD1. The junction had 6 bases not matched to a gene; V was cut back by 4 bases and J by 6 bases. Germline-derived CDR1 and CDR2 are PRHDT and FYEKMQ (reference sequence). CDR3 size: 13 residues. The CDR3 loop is CASSSQTGIEQYF. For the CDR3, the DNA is TGTGCCAGCAGCTCACAGACAGGGATCGAGCAGTACTTC.

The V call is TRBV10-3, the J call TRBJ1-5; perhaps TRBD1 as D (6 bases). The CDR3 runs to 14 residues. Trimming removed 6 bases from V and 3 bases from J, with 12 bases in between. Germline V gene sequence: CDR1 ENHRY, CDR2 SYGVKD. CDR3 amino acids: CAIRGDNFNQPQHF. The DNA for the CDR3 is TGTGCCATCAGGGGGGACAACTTCAATCAGCCCCAGCATTTT.

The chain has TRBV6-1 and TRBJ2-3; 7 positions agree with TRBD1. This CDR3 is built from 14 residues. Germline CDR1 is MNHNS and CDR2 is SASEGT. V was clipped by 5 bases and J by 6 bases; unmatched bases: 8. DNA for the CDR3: TGTGCCAGCAGTCCGGGACAGATCTTGGATACGCAGTATTTT. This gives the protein CASSPGQILDTQYF.

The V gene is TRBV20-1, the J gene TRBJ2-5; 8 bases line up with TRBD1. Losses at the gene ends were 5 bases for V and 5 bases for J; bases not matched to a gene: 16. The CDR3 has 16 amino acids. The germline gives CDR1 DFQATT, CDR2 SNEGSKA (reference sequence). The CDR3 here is CSALDRGKGRGETQYF. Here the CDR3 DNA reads TGCAGTGCTCTCGACAGGGGAAAGGGGCGAGGGGAGACCCAGTACTTC.

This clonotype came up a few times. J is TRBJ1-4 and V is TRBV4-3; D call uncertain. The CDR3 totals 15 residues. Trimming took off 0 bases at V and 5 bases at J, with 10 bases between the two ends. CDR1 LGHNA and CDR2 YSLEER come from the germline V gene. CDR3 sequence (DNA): TGCGCCAGCAGCCAAGATCGGCAGGCCAATGAAAAACTGTTTTTT. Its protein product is CASSQDRQANEKLFF.

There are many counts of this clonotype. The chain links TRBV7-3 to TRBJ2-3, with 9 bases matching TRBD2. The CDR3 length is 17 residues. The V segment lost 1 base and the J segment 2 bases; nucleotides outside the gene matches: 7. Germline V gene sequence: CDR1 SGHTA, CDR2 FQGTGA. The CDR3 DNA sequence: TGTGCCAGCAGCTTAAACCCAGCGGGGGGCTTCACAGATACGCAGTATTTT. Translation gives CASSLNPAGGFTDTQYF.

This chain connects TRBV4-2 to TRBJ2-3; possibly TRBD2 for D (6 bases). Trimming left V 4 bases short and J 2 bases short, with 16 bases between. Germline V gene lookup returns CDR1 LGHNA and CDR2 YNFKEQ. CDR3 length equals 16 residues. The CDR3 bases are TGTGCCAGCAGCCCTTTACTAGCAAGGGACACAGATACGCAGTATTTT. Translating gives CASSPLLARDTDTQYF.

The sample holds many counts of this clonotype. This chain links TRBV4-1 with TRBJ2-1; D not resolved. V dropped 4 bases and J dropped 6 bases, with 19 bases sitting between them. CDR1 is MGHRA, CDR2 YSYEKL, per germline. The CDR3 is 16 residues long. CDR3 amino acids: CASSLIIPPHPNEQFF. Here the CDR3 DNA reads TGCGCCAGCAGCCTAATAATTCCCCCCCACCCCAATGAGCAGTTCTTC.

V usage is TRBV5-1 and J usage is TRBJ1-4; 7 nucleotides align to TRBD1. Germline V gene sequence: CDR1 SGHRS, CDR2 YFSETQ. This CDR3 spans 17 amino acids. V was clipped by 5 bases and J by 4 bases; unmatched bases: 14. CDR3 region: CASRTDSGGGDNEKLFF. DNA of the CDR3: TGCGCCAGCAGAACCGACTCGGGAGGGGGCGATAATGAAAAACTGTTTTTT.

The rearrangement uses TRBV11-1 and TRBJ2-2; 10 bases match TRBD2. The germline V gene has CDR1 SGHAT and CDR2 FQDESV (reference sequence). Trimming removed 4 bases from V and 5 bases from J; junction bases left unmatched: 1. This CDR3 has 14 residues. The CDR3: CASSSGLATGELFF. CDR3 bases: TGTGCCAGCAGCTCGGGACTAGCGACCGGGGAGCTGTTTTTT.

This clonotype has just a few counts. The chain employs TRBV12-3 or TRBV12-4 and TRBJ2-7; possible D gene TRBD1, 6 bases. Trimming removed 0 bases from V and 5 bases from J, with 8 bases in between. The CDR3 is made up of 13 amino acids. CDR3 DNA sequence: TGTGCCAGCAGTTTAGCTGAGGGGGACGAGCAGTACTTC. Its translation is CASSLAEGDEQYF.